Shown below are 14 T cell receptor beta chains from a single sample sequenced in a study of blood T cell repertoires in COVID-19. Using immunoSEQ multiplex PCR, the repertoire was profiled, and TCRdb retains in-frame clones only, with some absent. The sample yields around 160,000 clones, 78% seen once. Material: peripheral blood. These receptors were taken from a woman older than 75 with acute or convalescent COVID-19.

The chain joins TRBV5-1 to TRBJ2-5; 7 bases are shared with TRBD1. The V and J ends lost 5 bases and 1 base, in that order; junction bases with no gene match: 5. The CDR3 length is 14 residues. Germline V gene data show CDR1 as SGHRS and CDR2 as YFSETQ. The CDR3 loop reads CASRTGPSQETQYF. The CDR3 coding sequence is TGCGCCAGCAGGACAGGGCCATCCCAAGAGACCCAGTACTTC.

Here the CDR3 DNA reads TGCGCCAGCAGCCAAGATCGAAATCCCTACTATTCACCCCTCCACTTT. It encodes CASSQDRNPYYSPLHF. The chain links TRBV4-1 to TRBJ1-6; the D is unclear. The CDR3 sequence is 16 residues long. V shed 0 bases and J shed 8 bases, with 14 bases lying between them. Germline V gene data show CDR1 as MGHRA and CDR2 as YSYEKL.

J is TRBJ2-1 and V is TRBV5-5; 10 bases line up with TRBD1. J gave up 2 bases and V 4 bases, and 6 bases lay outside the gene matches. Germline V gene lookup returns CDR1 SGHKS and CDR2 YYEKEE (reference sequence). The length of the CDR3 is 16 residues. The DNA for the CDR3 is TGTGCCAGCAGCACCCGAGGACAGGGGGCCTACAATGAGCAGTTCTTC. Its translation: CASSTRGQGAYNEQFF.

This clone was seen once. The V call is TRBV5-8, the J call TRBJ2-7; D remains unclear. This CDR3 is 12 amino acids long. In germline, CDR1 is SGHTS, CDR2 YDEGEE. V lost 2 bases and J 2 bases, leaving 5 bases between the germline ends. The DNA for the CDR3 is TGTGCCAGCAGCTTTGAGACCTACGAGCAGTACTTC. It is translated as CASSFETYEQYF.

V and J are TRBV6-2 or TRBV6-3 and TRBJ1-3; TRBD1 matches 7 bases. CDR1 is MNHEY, CDR2 SVGEGT, per germline. The CDR3 totals 18 residues. Unmatched junction bases numbered 14, after V lost 4 bases and J lost 2 bases. The chain's CDR3 is CASSFHPSGGRPGNTIYF. The CDR3 region has the DNA TGTGCCAGCAGTTTCCACCCGTCAGGGGGAAGACCTGGAAACACCATATATTTT.

This chain uses TRBV6-5 with TRBJ2-5; the match to TRBD2 covers 8 bases. Germline V lookup: CDR1 MNHEY, CDR2 SVGAGI. V gave up 0 bases and J gave up 3 bases; unmatched junction bases: 3. The CDR3 consists of 15 residues. The CDR3 DNA is TGTGCCAGCAGTTACTCTGGACTAGCTAAAGAGACCCAGTACTTC. Translation: CASSYSGLAKETQYF.

A word on this clone: Other DNA sequences in the sample encode the same CDR3. The V and J genes are TRBV12-3 or TRBV12-4 and TRBJ1-2, with TRBD1 matching 9 bases. With V trimmed by 1 base and J by 8 bases, 2 bases remained unmatched. CDR3 length equals 13 residues. DNA for the CDR3: TGTGCCAGCAGTTTAGGACAGGGGGTGGGCTACACCTTC. This encodes CASSLGQGVGYTF.

This clone was seen a single time. The chain links TRBV11-2 to TRBJ2-5; weak D call: TRBD2 (5 bases). V lost 5 bases and J 2 bases, leaving 15 bases between the germline ends. Per germline, CDR1 SGHAT and CDR2 FQNNGV. The CDR3 length is 15 residues. The CDR3 DNA is TGTGCCAGCAGCGTAGGTCGTCTAGCTCAAGAGACCCAGTACTTC. Protein: CASSVGRLAQETQYF.

The V gene is TRBV18, the J gene TRBJ2-5; weak D call: TRBD2 (6 bases). With 1 base removed from V and 5 bases from J, the gap between germline ends came to 17 bases. Germline-derived CDR1 and CDR2 are KGHSH and LQKENI. The length of the CDR3 is 16 residues. Written as DNA, the CDR3 is TGTGCCAGCTCACCACGAGATGTCACGGAGGGTGAGACCCAGTACTTC. Translating it yields CASSPRDVTEGETQYF.

V is TRBV10-3 and J is TRBJ1-2; D is possibly TRBD1 (6 bases). V was cut by 10 bases and J by 4 bases, with 13 bases left in between. Germline V lookup: CDR1 ENHRY, CDR2 SYGVKD. The CDR3 covers 12 residues. DNA of the CDR3: TGTGCCACCAACAGGGATAGCTATGGCTACACCTTC. The encoded protein is CATNRDSYGYTF.

V and J are TRBV3-1 (or the pseudogene TRBV3-2) and TRBJ2-3; 13 bases are shared with TRBD2. Trimming removed 4 bases from V and 5 bases from J; junction bases left unmatched: 6. CDR1 and CDR2 (germline): LGHDT, YNNKEL (reference sequence). This CDR3 has 16 residues. CDR3: CASSRGTSGTGDTQYF. Here the CDR3 DNA reads TGTGCCAGCAGCCGTGGGACTAGCGGGACTGGAGATACGCAGTATTTT.

This sequence joins TRBV19 and TRBJ1-1, with D tentatively TRBD1 (5 bases). Germline CDR1 and CDR2: LNHDA and SQIVND (reference sequence). The V end was cut by 5 bases, the J end by 6 bases, with 16 bases between. The CDR3 contains 14 residues. CDR3 DNA sequence: TGTGCCAGTAGTGTCTTTCAGGGAGGCCCTGAAGCTTTCTTT. It is translated as CASSVFQGGPEAFF.

The CDR3 nucleotides are TGCGCCAGCAGCTTGAACCCCTCCGGGACAGGCTCATCTGGAAACACCATATATTTT. Protein: CASSLNPSGTGSSGNTIYF. This chain uses TRBV5-1 with TRBJ1-3; 8 bases agree with TRBD1. The CDR3 is 19 amino acids. Germline V CDR1 and CDR2: SGHRS, YFSETQ. The junction had 13 bases not matched to a gene; V was cut back by 1 base and J by 1 base.

This clone was detected only once. This chain joins TRBV2 and TRBJ1-5, with D possibly matching TRBD1 (5 bases). There are 14 residues in the CDR3. Trimming removed 6 bases at V and 7 bases at J, with 16 bases between. The germline CDR1 and CDR2 sequences are SNHLY and FYNNEI. The CDR3 is CASRDGTPTQPQHF. DNA of the CDR3: TGTGCCAGCAGGGATGGGACTCCGACGCAGCCCCAGCATTTT.